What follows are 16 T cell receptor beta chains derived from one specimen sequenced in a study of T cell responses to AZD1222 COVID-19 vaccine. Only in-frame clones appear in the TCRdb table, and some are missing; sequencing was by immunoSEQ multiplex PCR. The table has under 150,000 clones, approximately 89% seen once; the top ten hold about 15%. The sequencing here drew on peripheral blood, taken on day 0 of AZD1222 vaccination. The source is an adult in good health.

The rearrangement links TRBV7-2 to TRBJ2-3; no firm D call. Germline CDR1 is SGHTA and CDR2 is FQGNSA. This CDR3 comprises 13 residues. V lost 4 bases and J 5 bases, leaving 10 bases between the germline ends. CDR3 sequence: CASSSAGLDTQYF. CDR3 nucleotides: TGTGCCAGCAGCTCCGCAGGATTAGATACGCAGTATTTT.

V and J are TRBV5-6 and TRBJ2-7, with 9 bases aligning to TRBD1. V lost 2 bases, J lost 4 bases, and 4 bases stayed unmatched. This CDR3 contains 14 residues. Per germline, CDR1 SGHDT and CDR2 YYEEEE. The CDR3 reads CASSFGDRVYEQYF. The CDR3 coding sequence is TGTGCCAGCAGCTTCGGGGACAGGGTGTACGAGCAGTACTTC.

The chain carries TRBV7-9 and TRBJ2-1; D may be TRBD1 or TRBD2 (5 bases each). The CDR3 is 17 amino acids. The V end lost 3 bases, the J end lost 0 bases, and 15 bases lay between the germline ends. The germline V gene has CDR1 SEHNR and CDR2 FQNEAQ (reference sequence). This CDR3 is CASSFRDRLSSYNEQFF. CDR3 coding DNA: TGTGCCAGCAGCTTCCGGGACCGACTTAGCTCCTACAATGAGCAGTTCTTC.

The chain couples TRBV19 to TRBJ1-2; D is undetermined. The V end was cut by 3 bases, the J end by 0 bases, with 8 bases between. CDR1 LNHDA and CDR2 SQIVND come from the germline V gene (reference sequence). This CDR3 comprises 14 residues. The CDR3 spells CASSMNSPNYGYTF. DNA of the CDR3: TGTGCCAGTAGTATGAACAGCCCTAACTATGGCTACACCTTC. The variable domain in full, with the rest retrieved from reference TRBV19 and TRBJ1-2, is DGGITQSPKYLFRKEGQNVTLSCEQNLNHDAMYWYRQDPGQGLRLIYYSQIVNDFQKGDIAEGYSVSREKKESFPLTVTSAQKNPTAFYLCASSMNSPNYGYTFGSGTRLTVV.

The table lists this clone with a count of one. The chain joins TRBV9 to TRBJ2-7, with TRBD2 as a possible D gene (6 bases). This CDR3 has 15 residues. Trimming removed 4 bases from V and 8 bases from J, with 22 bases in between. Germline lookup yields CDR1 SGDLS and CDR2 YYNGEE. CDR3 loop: CASSTRRDGAGKQYF. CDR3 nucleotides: TGTGCCAGCAGCACCAGGAGGGACGGGGCCGGAAAGCAGTACTTC.

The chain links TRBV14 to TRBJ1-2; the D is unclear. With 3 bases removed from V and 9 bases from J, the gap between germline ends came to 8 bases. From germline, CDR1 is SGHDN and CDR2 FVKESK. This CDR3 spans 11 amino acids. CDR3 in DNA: TGTGCCAGCAGCCACGGGATTCGCTACACCTTC. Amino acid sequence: CASSHGIRYTF.

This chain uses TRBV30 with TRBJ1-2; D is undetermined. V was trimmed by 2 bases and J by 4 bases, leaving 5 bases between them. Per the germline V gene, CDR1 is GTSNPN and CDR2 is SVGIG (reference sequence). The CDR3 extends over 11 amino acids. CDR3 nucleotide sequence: TGTGCCTGGAGTACGGGCTATGGCTACACCTTC. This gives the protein CAWSTGYGYTF.

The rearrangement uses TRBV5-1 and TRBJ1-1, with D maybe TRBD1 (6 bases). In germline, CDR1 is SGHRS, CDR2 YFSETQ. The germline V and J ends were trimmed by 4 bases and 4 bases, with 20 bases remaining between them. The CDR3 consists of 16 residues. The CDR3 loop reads CASSPGGGPRGTEAFF. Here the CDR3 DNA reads TGCGCCAGCAGCCCCGGGGGGGGGCCCCGAGGCACTGAAGCTTTCTTT.

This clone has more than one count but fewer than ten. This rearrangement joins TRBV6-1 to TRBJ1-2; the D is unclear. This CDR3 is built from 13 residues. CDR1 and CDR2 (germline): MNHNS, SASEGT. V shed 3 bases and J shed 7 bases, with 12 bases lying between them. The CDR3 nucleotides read TGTGCCAGCAGTGATATAGGGTCGGTTGGCTACACCTTC. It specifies CASSDIGSVGYTF.

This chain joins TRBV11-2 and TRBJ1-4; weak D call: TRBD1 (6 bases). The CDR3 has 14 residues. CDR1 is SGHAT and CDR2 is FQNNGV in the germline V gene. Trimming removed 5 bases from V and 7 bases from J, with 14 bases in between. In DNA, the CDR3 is TGTGCCAGCAGCGCACAGGGTTCTGGTGAAAAACTGTTTTTT. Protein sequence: CASSAQGSGEKLFF.

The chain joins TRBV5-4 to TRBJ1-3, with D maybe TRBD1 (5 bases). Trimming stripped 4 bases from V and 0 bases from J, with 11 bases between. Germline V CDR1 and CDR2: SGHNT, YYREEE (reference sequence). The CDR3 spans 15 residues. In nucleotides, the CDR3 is TGTGCCAGCAGCCTGAGGCAGGGCTCTGGAAACACCATATATTTT. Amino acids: CASSLRQGSGNTIYF. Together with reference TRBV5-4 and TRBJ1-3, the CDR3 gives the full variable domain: ETGVTQSPTHLIKTRGQQVTLRCSSQSGHNTVSWYQQALGQGPQFIFQYYREEENGRGNFPPRFSGLQFPNYSSELNVNALELDDSALYLCASSLRQGSGNTIYFGEGSWLTVV.

As DNA, the CDR3 is TGTGCCAGCAGTTCACAGGGGGTGTACACCATATATTTT. It specifies CASSSQGVYTIYF. The chain links TRBV28 to TRBJ1-3, with 8 positions matching TRBD1. The CDR3 consists of 13 residues. Looked up from germline, CDR1 is MDHEN and CDR2 is SYDVKM. V shed 4 bases, J shed 8 bases, and the junction held 4 bases outside the gene matches.

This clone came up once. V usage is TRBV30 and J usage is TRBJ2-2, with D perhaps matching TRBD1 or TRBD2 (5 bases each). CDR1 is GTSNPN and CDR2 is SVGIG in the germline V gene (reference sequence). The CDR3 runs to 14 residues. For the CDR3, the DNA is TGTGCTTCAACTTGGGGGATCGGCACCGGGGAGCTGTTTTTT. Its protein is CASTWGIGTGELFF.

The CDR3 DNA sequence: TGTGCCAGCATTACGGACAACACCGGGGAGCTGTTTTTT. It yields the protein CASITDNTGELFF. V usage is TRBV6-5 and J usage is TRBJ2-2; D unresolved. The CDR3 is 13 residues long. Trimming removed 7 bases at V and 2 bases at J, with 8 bases between. In germline, CDR1 is MNHEY, CDR2 SVGAGI.

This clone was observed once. The CDR3 loop reads CASRISWGVVGEETQYF. In DNA, the CDR3 is TGTGCCAGCCGAATTTCGTGGGGGGTTGTAGGGGAAGAGACCCAGTACTTC. V and J are TRBV27 and TRBJ2-5; weak D call: TRBD2 (6 bases). Germline loops: CDR1 MNHEY, CDR2 SMNVEV (reference sequence). The CDR3 loop spans 17 amino acids. Trimming cost V 8 bases and J 3 bases, with 25 bases left between them.

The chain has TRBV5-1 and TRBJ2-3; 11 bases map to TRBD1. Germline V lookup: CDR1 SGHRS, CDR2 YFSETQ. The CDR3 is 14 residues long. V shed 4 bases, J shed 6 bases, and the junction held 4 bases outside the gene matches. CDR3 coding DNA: TGCGCCAGCAGCGGAGGACAGGGGGCGGATACGCAGTATTTT. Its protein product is CASSGGQGADTQYF.